The 13 T cell receptor beta chains reported below all come from one sample, sequenced in a study of T cells in Graves' hyperthyroidism and ophthalmopathy. Researchers amplified the TCR beta CDR3 regions from RNA transcripts. In the first-round RT-PCR of the TCR CDR3, the HTBI primer set was used. MiXCR, run by TCRdb on the multiplex PCR reads, gives a single entry per CDR3 protein. The repertoire holds more than 550,000 distinct CDR3 sequences, with roughly a sixth as singletons. Material: blood. These receptors were taken from a woman between 50 and 59 years old with Graves' hyperthyroidism that later progressed to Graves' ophthalmopathy.

V gene TRBV28 combines with J gene TRBJ1-2; D gene ambiguous. The CDR3 covers 12 residues. Germline V lookup: CDR1 MDHEN, CDR2 SYDVKM. Trimming took off 4 bases at V and 7 bases at J, with 10 bases between the two ends. CDR3 nucleotide sequence: TGTGCCAGCAGTTACGCGGATGGTGGCTACACCTTC. Translation gives CASSYADGGYTF.

The V call is TRBV5-1, the J call TRBJ2-3; 7 positions match TRBD1. From germline, CDR1 is SGHRS and CDR2 YFSETQ. J lost 3 bases, V lost 4 bases, and 17 bases had no gene match. CDR3 size: 18 residues. The CDR3 sequence is CASSIRQGRSQLTDTQYF. The CDR3 DNA reads as TGCGCCAGCAGCATACGACAGGGCCGAAGCCAGTTGACAGATACGCAGTATTTT.

There are a few counts of this clonotype. This sequence joins TRBV10-3 and TRBJ2-2, with a weak D call TRBD1 (5 bases). Deletions cut 10 bases from V and 1 base from J, with 22 bases between. Germline V CDR1 and CDR2: ENHRY, SYGVKD. There are 17 residues in the CDR3. This chain's CDR3 is CATQGLGAVKNTGELFF. Written as DNA, the CDR3 is TGTGCCACCCAGGGCCTTGGGGCGGTAAAGAACACCGGGGAGCTGTTTTTT.

This clonotype was counted only a few times. The rearrangement uses TRBV27 and TRBJ2-3; D is undetermined. The germline V gene encodes CDR1 MNHEY and CDR2 SMNVEV (reference sequence). Trimming took off 1 base at V and 0 bases at J, with 5 bases between the two ends. CDR3 length: 14 amino acids. CDR3 bases: TGTGCCAGCAGTTTATGGCCGAGCACAGATACGCAGTATTTT. Protein product: CASSLWPSTDTQYF.

This clonotype was detected many times. The chain recombines TRBV6-1 with TRBJ1-1; possible D gene TRBD1, 6 bases. V gave up 5 bases and J gave up 5 bases, with 15 bases separating them. The CDR3 has 14 residues. CDR1 is MNHNS and CDR2 is SASEGT in the germline V gene. CDR3 nucleotide sequence: TGTGCCAGCAGTCAGCCCACAGGGTCTACTGAAGCTTTCTTT. Translated: CASSQPTGSTEAFF.

The table lists this clonotype with many counts. The chain is built from TRBV18 and TRBJ1-4; no definite D call. The V gene's germline CDR1 is KGHSH and CDR2 LQKENI. The CDR3 contains 14 residues. Between the trimmed V and J ends, which lost 3 bases and 0 bases, there was a span of 5 bases. Here the CDR3 reads CASSPRATNEKLFF. In nucleotides, the CDR3 is TGTGCCAGCTCACCGAGGGCAACTAATGAAAAACTGTTTTTT.

The J gene is TRBJ1-5, the V gene TRBV27; D perhaps matches TRBD1 (5 bases). The CDR3 has 15 amino acids. The V gene lost 1 base and the J gene lost 5 bases, with 12 bases spanning the gap. Germline CDR1 MNHEY, CDR2 SMNVEV (reference sequence). CDR3 sequence: CASSLLSGWDQPQHF. CDR3 DNA: TGTGCCAGCAGTTTATTATCAGGGTGGGATCAGCCCCAGCATTTT.

This clonotype was found a few times. This chain links TRBV3-1 with TRBJ1-2; D may be TRBD1 (6 bases). The length of the CDR3 is 14 residues. CDR1 LGHDT and CDR2 YNNKEL come from the germline V gene (reference sequence). Trimming stripped 5 bases from V and 2 bases from J, with 12 bases between. This chain's CDR3 is CASSGGTTNYGYTF. The CDR3 DNA is TGTGCCAGCAGCGGCGGGACAACCAACTATGGCTACACCTTC.

This clonotype was picked up a small number of times. A much larger clone sits a single nucleotide away, making a read error possible. This chain uses TRBV7-9 with TRBJ1-1, with D unclear. The germline CDR1 and CDR2 sequences are SEHNR and FQNEAQ (reference sequence). Trimming pared 3 bases from V and 6 bases from J, leaving 8 bases between. The CDR3 is 12 amino acids. DNA for the CDR3: TGTGCCAGCAGCTTGGGGTACGCTGAAGCTTTCTTT. Encoded protein: CASSLGYAEAFF.

This clonotype was counted only a few times. The chain links TRBV20-1 to TRBJ2-1; D is undetermined. Per the germline V gene, CDR1 is DFQATT and CDR2 is SNEGSKA (reference sequence). The ends were cut back, 0 bases at V and 2 bases at J, with 14 bases in the middle. This CDR3 region has 16 residues. CDR3 nucleotide sequence: TGCAGTGCTAGAGATACCCCCCCTCCAGCCTACAATGAGCAGTTCTTC. This gives the protein CSARDTPPPAYNEQFF.

The chain couples TRBV19 to TRBJ2-1, with D perhaps matching TRBD1 or TRBD2 (5 bases each). The germline CDR1 and CDR2 sequences are LNHDA and SQIVND (reference sequence). The CDR3 is 16 residues long. Trimming removed 1 base at V and 2 bases at J, with 12 bases between. The CDR3 nucleotides are TGTGCCAGTAGTATAGGGGACGGGCTAGCCTACAATGAGCAGTTCTTC. It is translated as CASSIGDGLAYNEQFF.

The chain links TRBV18 to TRBJ2-6; D is undetermined. Trimming stripped 8 bases from V and 0 bases from J, with 17 bases between. This CDR3 spans 17 amino acids. Germline V CDR1 and CDR2: KGHSH, LQKENI. CDR3 sequence reads: CASIASGRTSGANVLTF. CDR3 DNA sequence: TGTGCCAGCATAGCCTCAGGACGGACCTCTGGGGCCAACGTCCTGACTTTC.

The chain employs TRBV18 and TRBJ1-2; D gene uncertain. Germline V gene sequence: CDR1 KGHSH, CDR2 LQKENI. V dropped 2 bases and J dropped 3 bases, with 7 bases sitting between them. This CDR3 contains 13 residues. The CDR3 region is CASSPRSDYGYTF. Here the CDR3 DNA reads TGTGCCAGCTCACCAAGGTCCGACTATGGCTACACCTTC.